The 10 T cell receptor beta chains below come from one sample, sequenced in a study of blood T cell repertoires in COVID-19 (dated by TCRdb to about 2020). The receptor library was made with the immunoSEQ multiplex PCR assay. In TCRdb, the immuneACCESS table is reduced to in-frame sequences with V and J assigned. These tables do not hold every clone; where another copy was compared, an unresolved V gene accounts for under half, and the others remain unexplained. This sample has roughly 220,000 clones in its table, and around 83% of those were observed once. The ten most abundant clones make up over 7% of the sample. The sample comprised peripheral blood. These receptors were collected from a woman aged 80 or older with COVID-19, enrolled during active disease.

The chain employs TRBV12-3 or TRBV12-4 and TRBJ1-3; D ambiguous. This CDR3 contains 12 residues. Trimming stripped 3 bases from V and 5 bases from J, with 5 bases between. CDR3 sequence: CASSFPRNTIYF. In DNA, the CDR3 is TGTGCCAGCAGTTTCCCTCGAAACACCATATATTTT.

V gene TRBV10-3 combines with J gene TRBJ2-5; TRBD2 aligns across 10 bases. Germline CDR1 and CDR2: ENHRY and SYGVKD. Losses at the gene ends were 0 bases for V and 2 bases for J; bases not matched to a gene: 3. The CDR3 contains 16 residues. CDR3 DNA sequence: TGTGCCATCAGTGAGTCTGCTAGCGGGGGACAAGAGACCCAGTACTTC. Encoded protein: CAISESASGGQETQYF.

The rearrangement uses TRBV6-5 and TRBJ2-1; TRBD2 matches at 10 bases. This CDR3 is 15 amino acids long. CDR1 MNHEY and CDR2 SVGAGI come from the germline V gene. V shed 0 bases and J 12 bases; nucleotides not matched to a gene: 8. The CDR3 spells CASSYSGLARGGQFF. As DNA, the CDR3 is TGTGCCAGCAGTTACTCGGGACTAGCGAGAGGGGGGCAGTTCTTC.

The chain is built from TRBV7-8 and TRBJ1-2, with 8 bases fitting TRBD1. Germline CDR1 reads SGHVS; CDR2 reads FQNEAQ. V shed 5 bases, J shed 7 bases, and the junction held 9 bases outside the gene matches. This CDR3 is built from 14 residues. The DNA of the CDR3 is TGTGCCAGCAGCCCAAGGACAGGGATGGGTGGCTACACCTTC. It codes for CASSPRTGMGGYTF.

The genes are TRBV4-3 and TRBJ2-7; D uncertain. This CDR3 spans 14 amino acids. Per germline, CDR1 LGHNA and CDR2 YSLEER. The V end lost 0 bases, the J end lost 7 bases, and 13 bases lay between the germline ends. The CDR3 sequence: CASSQDPTYGEQYF. In DNA form, the CDR3 reads TGCGCCAGCAGCCAAGATCCCACTTACGGGGAGCAGTACTTC.

There are a few counts of this clone. The chain joins TRBV19 to TRBJ1-2; 7 bases line up with TRBD1. The J segment lost 1 base and the V segment lost 6 bases, leaving 5 bases of the junction unmatched. The CDR3 loop spans 14 amino acids. Germline lookup yields CDR1 LNHDA and CDR2 SQIVND (reference sequence). CDR3 in DNA: TGTGCCAGTAGGCGAACAGGGGTTAACTATGGCTACACCTTC. Its translation is CASRRTGVNYGYTF. Using reference TRBV19 and TRBJ1-2 for the parts outside the CDR3, the full variable domain is DGGITQSPKYLFRKEGQNVTLSCEQNLNHDAMYWYRQDPGQGLRLIYYSQIVNDFQKGDIAEGYSVSREKKESFPLTVTSAQKNPTAFYLCASRRTGVNYGYTFGSGTRLTVV.

The chain recombines TRBV29-1 with TRBJ1-1, with D possibly matching TRBD1 (6 bases). Trimming removed 5 bases at V and 4 bases at J, with 14 bases between. The length of the CDR3 is 13 residues. The germline V gene has CDR1 SQVTM and CDR2 ANQGSEA. The CDR3 loop is CSVTQGRRTEAFF. CDR3 bases: TGCAGCGTTACACAGGGTAGGCGCACTGAAGCTTTCTTT.

The table lists this clone with a count of one. V gene TRBV11-2 combines with J gene TRBJ1-6, with 9 bases identical to TRBD1. This CDR3 contains 16 residues. Looked up from germline, CDR1 is SGHAT and CDR2 is FQNNGV. J was trimmed by 10 bases and V by 1 base; bases with no gene match: 8. CDR3 bases: TGTGCCAGCAGCTTAGGAGGACAGGGGAGCGGATCACCCCTCCACTTT. Protein product: CASSLGGQGSGSPLHF.

The chain couples TRBV6-6 to TRBJ1-4, with a possible D match to TRBD1 (6 bases). V lost 5 bases and J 4 bases, leaving 11 bases between the germline ends. Germline V lookup: CDR1 MNHNY, CDR2 SVGAGI (reference sequence). This CDR3 is 14 amino acids long. Here the CDR3 DNA reads TGTGCCAGCAGTCACAAACAGGGTAATGAAAAACTGTTTTTT. As protein: CASSHKQGNEKLFF.

This chain uses TRBV7-2 with TRBJ1-5; TRBD1 matches 7 bases. Germline V gives CDR1 SGHTA, CDR2 FQGNSA. The trim removed 5 bases at V and 1 base at J, leaving 5 bases unmatched. The CDR3 is 15 residues long. This CDR3 reads CASSLWGQSNQPQHF. CDR3 sequence (DNA): TGTGCCAGCAGCCTATGGGGACAGAGCAATCAGCCCCAGCATTTT.